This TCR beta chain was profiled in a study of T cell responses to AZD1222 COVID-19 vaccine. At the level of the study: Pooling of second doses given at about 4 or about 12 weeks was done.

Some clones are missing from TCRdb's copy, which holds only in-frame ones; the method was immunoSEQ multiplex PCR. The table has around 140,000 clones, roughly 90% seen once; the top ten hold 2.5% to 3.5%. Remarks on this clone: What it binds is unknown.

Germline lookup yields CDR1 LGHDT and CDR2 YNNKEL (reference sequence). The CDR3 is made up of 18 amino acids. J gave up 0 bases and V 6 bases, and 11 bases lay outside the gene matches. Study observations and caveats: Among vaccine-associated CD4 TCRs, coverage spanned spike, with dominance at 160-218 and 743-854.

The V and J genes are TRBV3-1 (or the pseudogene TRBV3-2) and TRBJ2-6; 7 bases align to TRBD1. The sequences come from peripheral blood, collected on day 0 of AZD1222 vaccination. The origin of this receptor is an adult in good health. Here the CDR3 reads CASSPTGLDGSGANVLTF. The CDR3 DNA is TGTGCCAGCAGTCCGACAGGGTTGGATGGCTCTGGGGCCAACGTCCTGACTTTC.